This record covers a single T cell receptor beta chain. Its antigen is not known. Researchers prepared the TCRbeta library using unique molecular identifiers, the study reports. In TCRdb, the PCR reads were re-called with MiXCR into one record per CDR3 protein. The sample consists of some 440,000 distinct CDR3 sequences, 15% to 20% of them appearing once. The sample belongs to a study of T-cell reconstitution after alpha-beta-depleted transplantation in children. The CDR3 has 14 amino acids. V was cut by 4 bases and J by 3 bases, with 14 bases left in between. In germline, CDR1 is SGHDT, CDR2 YYEEEE. Study-wide points: When one year had passed after transplant, most T-cell counts and diversity came from newly produced T cells. Several hundred expanded graft clones reportedly were the source of alpha-beta T cells about two months after transplant. Several patients had high TCRbeta diversity at day 60; it came from surviving recipient T cells and thymic progenitors.

The receptor was isolated from a boy less than two years old who had a stem cell transplant for Wiskott-Aldrich syndrome, so the T cells may come from the graft donor. The chain is built from TRBV5-6 and TRBJ2-7, with a tentative D call TRBD1 (6 bases). Sequencing used PBMCs, mostly from graft donor cells, obtained 360 days after TCRalphabeta/CD19-depleted stem cell transplant. This CDR3 is CASSDQGKGYEQYF. Written as DNA, the CDR3 is TGTGCCAGCAGCGATCAGGGGAAAGGCTACGAGCAGTACTTC.